These 25 T cell receptor beta chains originate from one sample sequenced in a study of shared clonotypes between healthy human individuals. Terminally differentiated effector memory CD45RA+ cells were left out of the naive CD8 fraction, which was CD45RO-negative and positively selected for CCR7. Some clones are missing from TCRdb's copy, which holds only in-frame ones; the method was immunoSEQ multiplex PCR. The table has under 600,000 clones, 95% to 98% seen once. The sequencing sample was made of naive CD8+ T cells sorted from blood. These TCRs come from a man younger than 40 in good health.

The V gene is TRBV27, the J gene TRBJ2-1, with 14 bases matching TRBD2. The CDR3 has 15 residues. Germline-derived CDR1 and CDR2 are MNHEY and SMNVEV (reference sequence). V shed 7 bases and J 7 bases; nucleotides not matched to a gene: 6. The CDR3 nucleotides are TGTGCCAGCACCACGGGACTAGCGGGAGTGAATGAGCAGTTCTTC. Translated: CASTTGLAGVNEQFF.

This sequence joins TRBV4-1 and TRBJ1-5; D is unclear. The V gene lost 2 bases and the J gene lost 4 bases, with 12 bases spanning the gap. Germline V gives CDR1 MGHRA, CDR2 YSYEKL. This CDR3 comprises 15 residues. The CDR3 nucleotides are TGCGCCAGCAGCCAAACGGGTCTCGCTAATCAGCCCCAGCATTTT. Residues: CASSQTGLANQPQHF.

The CDR3 sequence: CASSDSGTGSYEQYF. The CDR3 DNA reads TGCGCCAGCAGTGACTCCGGGACAGGATCCTACGAGCAGTACTTC. V and J are TRBV10-2 and TRBJ2-7, with 8 bases fitting TRBD1. The CDR3 length is 15 residues. The V gene end was trimmed by 3 bases and the J gene end by 1 base; junction bases not matched to a gene: 5. Germline lookup yields CDR1 WSHSY and CDR2 SAAADI.

This clone was seen only a few times. Other DNA variants within this sample encode the same CDR3. The chain joins TRBV6-6 to TRBJ2-7; no reliable D call. The CDR3 length is 12 residues. Deletions cut 2 bases from V and 4 bases from J, with 6 bases between. Germline CDR1 reads MNHNY; CDR2 reads SVGAGI (reference sequence). In DNA, the CDR3 is TGTGCCAGCAGTTACGATGATTACGAGCAGTACTTC. Protein: CASSYDDYEQYF.

J is TRBJ1-2 and V is TRBV19; 9 bases are a match to TRBD1. The germline gives CDR1 LNHDA, CDR2 SQIVND (reference sequence). This CDR3 region has 17 residues. J gave up 4 bases and V 7 bases, and 16 bases lay outside the gene matches. As DNA, the CDR3 is TGTGCCAGTAAAGGGCCCGGGACAGGGCAGAAAGGCTATGGCTACACCTTC. Its translation: CASKGPGTGQKGYGYTF.

CDR3 sequence reads: CASSQWEGSYNEQFF. The CDR3 bases are TGTGCCAGCAGCCAATGGGAGGGCTCCTACAATGAGCAGTTCTTC. The chain is built from TRBV14 and TRBJ2-1; 7 bases match TRBD2. Unmatched junction bases numbered 1, after V lost 2 bases and J lost 0 bases. Germline V gene data show CDR1 as SGHDN and CDR2 as FVKESK. This CDR3 spans 15 amino acids.

This chain uses TRBV7-9 with TRBJ2-7; 7 bases are a match to TRBD2. This CDR3 has 14 residues. V dropped 4 bases and J dropped 3; count of bases not matched to a gene: 6. Germline V gene data show CDR1 as SEHNR and CDR2 as FQNEAQ (reference sequence). CDR3 bases: TGTGCCAGCAGCTCTTCGGGACTATTCTACGAGCAGTACTTC. Translated, it gives CASSSSGLFYEQYF.

This chain connects TRBV2 to TRBJ1-1; D not certain. The germline V and J ends were trimmed by 6 bases and 7 bases, with 6 bases remaining between them. The CDR3 contains 10 residues. Per the germline V gene, CDR1 is SNHLY and CDR2 is FYNNEI. DNA of the CDR3: TGTGCCAGCAGCAAAGGTGAAGCTTTCTTT. Translated: CASSKGEAFF.

This rearrangement joins TRBV29-1 to TRBJ2-1; unclear D gene. This CDR3 spans 11 amino acids. Germline lookup yields CDR1 SQVTM and CDR2 ANQGSEA. The DNA for the CDR3 is TGCAGTCAAATAGTCGACAATGAGCAGTTCTTC. Its protein product is CSQIVDNEQFF.

The chain recombines TRBV29-1 with TRBJ1-1, with no clear D. Germline V lookup: CDR1 SQVTM, CDR2 ANQGSEA. CDR3 length: 12 amino acids. The V and J ends lost 8 bases and 5 bases respectively, with 15 bases between them. The CDR3 is CSISPGGTEAFF. CDR3 DNA sequence: TGCAGCATCTCACCGGGAGGTACTGAAGCTTTCTTT. The whole variable domain, remainder taken from reference TRBV29-1 and TRBJ1-1, is SAVISQKPSRDICQRGTSLTIQCQVDSQVTMMFWYRQQPGQSLTLIATANQGSEATYESGFVIDKFPISRPNLTFSTLTVSNMSPEDSSIYLCSISPGGTEAFFGQGTRLTVV.

J is TRBJ2-7 and V is TRBV7-9; 9 bases align to TRBD1. Germline V gene data show CDR1 as SEHNR and CDR2 as FQNEAQ (reference sequence). With 4 bases clipped from V and 5 bases from J, the junction kept 9 bases outside the gene matches. This CDR3 comprises 15 residues. The CDR3 protein is CASSSTGTGRHEQYF. The DNA for the CDR3 is TGTGCCAGCAGCTCTACCGGGACAGGGAGGCACGAGCAGTACTTC.

The chain has TRBV2 and TRBJ1-5, with a weak D call TRBD1 (5 bases). The V and J ends lost 2 bases and 7 bases respectively, with 21 bases between them. The CDR3 is 17 residues long. Per the germline V gene, CDR1 is SNHLY and CDR2 is FYNNEI. The CDR3 protein is CASSENEAGLGEQPQHF. CDR3 bases: TGTGCCAGCAGTGAAAATGAGGCAGGGCTTGGGGAACAGCCCCAGCATTTT.

The CDR3 sequence: CASSDESGRYNEQFF. CDR3 nucleotide sequence: TGTGCCAGCAGTGACGAAAGTGGGAGATACAATGAGCAGTTCTTC. The rearrangement links TRBV2 to TRBJ2-1, with D maybe TRBD2 (5 bases). This CDR3 region has 15 residues. Trimming left V 3 bases short and J 4 bases short, with 13 bases between. The V gene's germline CDR1 is SNHLY and CDR2 FYNNEI.

This rearrangement joins TRBV19 to TRBJ1-1; D not resolved. The V and J ends lost 5 bases and 4 bases respectively, with 11 bases between them. Germline V gene data show CDR1 as LNHDA and CDR2 as SQIVND (reference sequence). The CDR3 contains 13 residues. CDR3 sequence: CASSYGIGTEAFF. CDR3 in DNA: TGTGCCAGTAGTTATGGGATAGGCACTGAAGCTTTCTTT.

CDR3 DNA sequence: TGTGCCAGCAGCAGGGGCCCGACAGGTTTGGAAGAAAAACTGTTTTTT. It translates to CASSRGPTGLEEKLFF. The chain uses TRBV11-2 and TRBJ1-4, with D tentatively TRBD1 (6 bases). The germline V and J ends were trimmed by 5 bases and 8 bases, with 21 bases remaining between them. The CDR3 totals 16 residues. From germline, CDR1 is SGHAT and CDR2 FQNNGV.

The chain couples TRBV15 to TRBJ2-3, with a tentative D call TRBD2 (5 bases). Germline CDR1 LNHNV, CDR2 YYDKDF (reference sequence). Trimming took 0 bases from V and 4 from J, leaving 11 bases between them. This CDR3 has 15 residues. CDR3 sequence (DNA): TGTGCCACCAGCAGAGATCTGGGGAGCGCAGATACGCAGTATTTT. Translating gives CATSRDLGSADTQYF.

V usage is TRBV7-9 and J usage is TRBJ1-5; D call uncertain. V was trimmed by 4 bases and J by 6 bases, leaving 13 bases between them. The CDR3 is made up of 14 amino acids. Germline assignment: CDR1 SEHNR and CDR2 FQNEAQ (reference sequence). CDR3 protein: CASSSTGFFQPQHF. The CDR3 coding sequence is TGTGCCAGCAGCTCAACGGGATTTTTTCAGCCCCAGCATTTT. Full variable domain (outside the CDR3, taken from reference TRBV7-9 and TRBJ1-5): DTGVSQNPRHKITKRGQNVTFRCDPISEHNRLYWYRQTLGQGPEFLTYFQNEAQLEKSRLLSDRFSAERPKGSFSTLEIQRTEQGDSAMYLCASSSTGFFQPQHFGDGTRLSIL.

V and J are TRBV9 and TRBJ2-7; 8 bases are a match to TRBD2. The CDR3 consists of 16 residues. J lost 3 bases, V lost 4 bases, and 12 bases had no gene match. CDR1 is SGDLS, CDR2 YYNGEE, per germline. The chain's CDR3 is CASSRALASGHYEQYF. In DNA form, the CDR3 reads TGTGCCAGCAGCCGAGCCCTGGCTAGCGGGCACTACGAGCAGTACTTC.

The chain is built from TRBV4-1 and TRBJ2-1; D unresolved. CDR1 and CDR2 (germline): MGHRA, YSYEKL. The CDR3 has 14 amino acids. Trimming took off 0 bases at V and 5 bases at J, with 8 bases between the two ends. The CDR3 DNA sequence: TGCGCCAGCAGCCAAGAAGGCCAGGACAATGAGCAGTTCTTC. Translation gives CASSQEGQDNEQFF.

The V and J genes are TRBV29-1 and TRBJ2-7; the D is unclear. V lost 4 bases and J lost 2, with 12 bases in between. CDR1 and CDR2 (germline): SQVTM, ANQGSEA. This CDR3 spans 13 amino acids. The CDR3 coding sequence is TGCAGCGTTGTGGTGGGTCCTGCCTACGAGCAGTACTTC. Amino acids: CSVVVGPAYEQYF.

The chain has TRBV7-6 and TRBJ1-1; weak D call: TRBD1 (6 bases). CDR1 is SGHVS and CDR2 is FNYEAQ in the germline V gene. Trimming took off 5 bases at V and 0 bases at J, with 13 bases between the two ends. The CDR3 has 15 residues. The CDR3 here is CASSPGRGMNTEAFF. CDR3 sequence (DNA): TGTGCCAGCAGCCCGGGCAGGGGAATGAACACTGAAGCTTTCTTT.

The rearrangement links TRBV7-9 to TRBJ2-7, with 14 nucleotides matching TRBD2. Germline V gene lookup returns CDR1 SEHNR and CDR2 FQNEAQ (reference sequence). V was clipped by 5 bases and J by 4 bases; unmatched bases: 16. This CDR3 contains 19 residues. The CDR3 coding sequence is TGTGCCAGCAGCCCACGAGCTTGGGGACTAGCGGGAGATCAGTACGAGCAGTACTTC. Translated: CASSPRAWGLAGDQYEQYF. Using reference TRBV7-9 and TRBJ2-7 for the parts outside the CDR3, the full variable domain is DTGVSQNPRHKITKRGQNVTFRCDPISEHNRLYWYRQTLGQGPEFLTYFQNEAQLEKSRLLSDRFSAERPKGSFSTLEIQRTEQGDSAMYLCASSPRAWGLAGDQYEQYFGPGTRLTVT.

The chain recombines TRBV28 with TRBJ1-5; 7 nucleotides align to TRBD1. CDR1 and CDR2 from the germline V gene are MDHEN and SYDVKM. The CDR3 runs to 15 residues. V trimming: 3 bases; J trimming: 6 bases; junction bases outside the gene matches: 8. CDR3 DNA sequence: TGTGCCAGCAGTTTCGAGACAGGGTTGGCTCAGCCCCAGCATTTT. It is translated as CASSFETGLAQPQHF.

J is TRBJ2-7 and V is TRBV4-2; TRBD1 agrees at 8 bases. Trimming removed 4 bases from V and 2 bases from J; junction bases left unmatched: 4. The CDR3 spans 14 residues. Looked up from germline, CDR1 is LGHNA and CDR2 is YNFKEQ. The CDR3 reads CASSPPGQAYEQYF. The CDR3 nucleotides read TGTGCCAGCAGCCCGCCGGGACAGGCCTACGAGCAGTACTTC.

The J gene is TRBJ2-3, the V gene TRBV9; D not resolved. The germline CDR1 and CDR2 sequences are SGDLS and YYNGEE. V was pared by 0 bases and J by 3 bases, with 11 bases between. The CDR3 extends over 15 amino acids. The CDR3 loop is CASSVESGGTDTQYF. The CDR3 DNA reads TGTGCCAGCAGCGTAGAATCGGGCGGAACAGATACGCAGTATTTT.